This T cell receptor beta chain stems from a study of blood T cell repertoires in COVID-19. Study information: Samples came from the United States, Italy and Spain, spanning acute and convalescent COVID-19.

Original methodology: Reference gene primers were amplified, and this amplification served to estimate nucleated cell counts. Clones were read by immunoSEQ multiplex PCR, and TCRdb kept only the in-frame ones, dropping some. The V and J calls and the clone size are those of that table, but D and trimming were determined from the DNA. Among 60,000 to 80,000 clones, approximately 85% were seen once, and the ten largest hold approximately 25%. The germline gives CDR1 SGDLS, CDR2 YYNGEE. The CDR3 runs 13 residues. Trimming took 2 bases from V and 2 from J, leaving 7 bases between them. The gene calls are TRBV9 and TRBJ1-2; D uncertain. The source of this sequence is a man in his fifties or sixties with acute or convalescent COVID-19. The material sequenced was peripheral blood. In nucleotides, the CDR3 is TGTGCCAGCAGCGTTAGCGGAAACTATGGCTACACCTTC. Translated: CASSVSGNYGYTF.